This is a list of T cell receptor beta chains from one sample in a study of cytomegalovirus exposure and HLA in healthy donors. The table came from immunoSEQ multiplex PCR; TCRdb's copy has only in-frame clones and leaves some out. The sample records some 160,000 clones, 88% being singletons. Sequencing used PBMCs. All receptors derive from a man aged 18 to 30 in good health and CMV-seronegative. Both conserved end residues are part of each CDR3. Fields, in order: V gene, clone size, D gene, J gene, CDR3 DNA, CDR3 protein. D genes are given only for firm matches. For some rows the clone size is stated as once, few or many, or as a class when expanded; others skip it.

TRBV5-1	.	.	TRBJ2-5	TGCGCCAGCAGCTTTAAGGCAGGGCAAGAGACCCAGTACTTC	CASSFKAGQETQYF
TRBV5-4	.	TRBD2	TRBJ2-3	TGTGCCAGCAGCCCGTCTAGCGGGGGGCACCCTAGCACAGATACGCAGTATTTT	CASSPSSGGHPSTDTQYF
TRBV28	.	.	TRBJ1-1	TGTGCCAGCACCCCCGGTGGAGTGAACACTGAAGCTTTCTTT	CASTPGGVNTEAFF
TRBV4-1	once	TRBD1	TRBJ2-5	TGCGCCAGCAGCCAAGGGGACAGGGGAAGGTGGCTGGAGACCCAGTACTTC	CASSQGDRGRWLETQYF
TRBV6-5	.	TRBD2	TRBJ2-7	TGTGCCAGCAGTTACTCGCAGTCCGGGGGGGACGAGCAGTACTTC	CASSYSQSGGDEQYF
TRBV28	.	.	TRBJ2-7	TGTGCCAGCAGTTTAGTTAGTTACGAGCAGTACTTC	CASSLVSYEQYF
TRBV7-2	.	.	TRBJ2-7	TGTGCCAGCACCCTCTACTACGAGCAGTACTTC	CASTLYYEQYF
TRBV5-1	.	.	TRBJ1-1	TGCGCCAGCAGCTTGGCAGCGGGAATGTTGAACACTGAAGCTTTCTTT	CASSLAAGMLNTEAFF
TRBV28	.	.	TRBJ1-2	TGTGCCAGCAGTCCCGAACGGGGGTTGAGAGGGGCCTACACCTTC	CASSPERGLRGAYTF
TRBV19	few	TRBD1	TRBJ2-2	TGTGCCAGTGAGGGACAGGGAAACACCGGGGAGCTGTTTTTT	CASEGQGNTGELFF
TRBV11-2	.	TRBD1	TRBJ1-1	TGTGCCAGCAAACGGGACAGGGGGAACACTGAAGCTTTCTTT	CASKRDRGNTEAFF
TRBV6-1	.	.	TRBJ2-7	TGTGCCAGTCACCCGATTCGACAGTACGAGCAGTACTTC	CASHPIRQYEQYF
TRBV5-6	.	TRBD1	TRBJ1-2	TGTGCCAGCAGCTTGGGAAAAGGAGGGGGCGATGGCTACACCTTC	CASSLGKGGGDGYTF
TRBV5-1	.	TRBD1	TRBJ1-1	TGCGCCAGCAGCTTCCTCCCGACAGGGGTGAACACTGAAGCTTTCTTT	CASSFLPTGVNTEAFF
TRBV30	.	.	TRBJ1-4	TGTGCCTGGAGTGAGGGAGTCGTTAGTGAAAAACTGTTTTTT	CAWSEGVVSEKLFF
TRBV2	.	TRBD1	TRBJ1-5	TGTGCCAGCAGCCTGGGACAGCCTAATCAGCCCCAGCATTTT	CASSLGQPNQPQHF
TRBV27	.	TRBD2	TRBJ2-1	TGTGCCAGCAGTTTCCTAGCGGGGGCTTTCTACAATGAGCAGTTCTTC	CASSFLAGAFYNEQFF
TRBV27	.	.	TRBJ1-4	TGTGCCAGCAGTCGACCAACCGGGGAGCTTAATGAAAAACTGTTTTTT	CASSRPTGELNEKLFF
TRBV18	.	TRBD2	TRBJ2-7	TGTGCCAGCTCGCCCGGGACTAGCGGGAGGTTCGAGCAGTACTTC	CASSPGTSGRFEQYF
TRBV19	once	.	TRBJ1-5	TGTGCCAGTAGTATTATCTCCCAGGGCAGGGGCGGCAATCAGCCCCAGCATTTT	CASSIISQGRGGNQPQHF
TRBV10-3	.	.	TRBJ1-1	TGTGCCATCAGTGAGGGGGGGGCGACTGAAGCTTTCTTT	CAISEGGATEAFF
TRBV5-4	.	.	TRBJ1-2	TGCGCCAGCAGCCAAGACTGGGGCACTAACTATGGCTACACCTTC	CASSQDWGTNYGYTF